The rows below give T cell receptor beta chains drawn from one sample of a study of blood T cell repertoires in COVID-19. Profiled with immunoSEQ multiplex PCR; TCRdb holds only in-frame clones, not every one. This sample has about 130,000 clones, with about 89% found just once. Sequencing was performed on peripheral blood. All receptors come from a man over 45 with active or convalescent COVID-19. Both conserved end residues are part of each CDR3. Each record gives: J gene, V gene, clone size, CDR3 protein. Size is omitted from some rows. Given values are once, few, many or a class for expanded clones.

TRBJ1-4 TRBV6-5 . CASRPTTARNEKLFF
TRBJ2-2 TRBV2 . CASSEVAGGTGAGELFF
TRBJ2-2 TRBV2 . CASSFRTSGISTGELFF
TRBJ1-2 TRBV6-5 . CASSRPGGGYTF
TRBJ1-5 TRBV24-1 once CATSGRDRGIWSNQPQHF
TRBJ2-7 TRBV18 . CASSPGEGSEQYF
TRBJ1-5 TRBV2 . CASRGQGHQPQHF
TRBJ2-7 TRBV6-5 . CASSYSTSGRNYEQYF
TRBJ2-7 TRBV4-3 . CASSQDWDRDYEQYF
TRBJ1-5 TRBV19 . CASSPRVRQPQHF
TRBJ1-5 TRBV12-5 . CASGHNQPQHF
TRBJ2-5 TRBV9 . CASSVGGGTGVQETQYF
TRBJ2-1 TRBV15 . CATSRSRTSGGFFSEQFF
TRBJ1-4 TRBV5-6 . CASSFDRGGRNEKLFF
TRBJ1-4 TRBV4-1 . CASRDRGLATNEKLFF
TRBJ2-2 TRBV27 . CASSLREAGGTPGELFF
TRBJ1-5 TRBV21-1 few CASSKGGGAAYSNQPQHF
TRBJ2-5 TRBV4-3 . CASSQAPGQGALGTQYF
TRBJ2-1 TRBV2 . CASVPGQVYSQFF
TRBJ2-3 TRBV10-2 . CASNPGFSTDTQYF
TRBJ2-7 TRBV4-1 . CASSQDVVRAGDAYEQYF
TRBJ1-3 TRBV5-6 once CASSSLDRPSGNTIYF
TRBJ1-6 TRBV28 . CASSLSDRESSPLHF
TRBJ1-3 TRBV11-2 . CASSFSQGGSGNTIYF
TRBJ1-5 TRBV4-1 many CASSQEPGSNQPQHF
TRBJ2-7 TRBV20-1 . CSASDVNRGRDEQYF
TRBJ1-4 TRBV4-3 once CASSRGRGANEKLFF
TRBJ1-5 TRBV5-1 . CASSPGQGAASNQPQHF
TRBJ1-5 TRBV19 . CASSISLTGMSHQPQHF
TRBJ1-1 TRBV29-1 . CSAQMGGVNTEAFF
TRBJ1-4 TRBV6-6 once CASSPGGPNEKLFF
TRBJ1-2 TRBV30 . CAWSEDRGHGYTF
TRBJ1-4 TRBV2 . CASSERGGSNEKLFF
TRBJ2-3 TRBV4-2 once CASSPWDRGGTDTQYF
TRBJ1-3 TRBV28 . CASSSEIDRVAGNTIYF
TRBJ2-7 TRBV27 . CATVAAGGRYEQYF
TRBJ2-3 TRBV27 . CASSGGTTDTQYF
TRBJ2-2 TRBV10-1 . CASSETGTGRTGELFF
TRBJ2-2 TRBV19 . CASSTRGALEAANTGELFF
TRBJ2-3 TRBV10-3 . CATRLAGETDTQYF
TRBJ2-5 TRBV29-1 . CSVAPPGPGLGRETQYF
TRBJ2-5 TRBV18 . CASSPLRDSQVREKGAQYF
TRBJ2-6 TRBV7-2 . CASSLGTGTGLSGANVLTF
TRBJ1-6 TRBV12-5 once CASGNNSYSPLHF
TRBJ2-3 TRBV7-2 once CASSLAGGIETDTQYF